This T cell receptor (beta chain) was observed in a study of radiotherapy plus CTLA-4 blockade in lung cancer. Generated by immunoSEQ multiplex PCR, the TCRdb table keeps only in-frame clones and is missing some. The data hold 60,000 or so clones, with about 80% observed a single time. Germline CDR1 and CDR2: SGHTA and FQGNSA. The CDR3 consists of 15 residues. Trimming cost V 0 bases and J 9 bases, with 15 bases left between them. This TCR was sampled from a human donor with non-small cell lung cancer who had a partial response to radiotherapy plus ipilimumab. The rearrangement uses TRBV7-2 and TRBJ2-1; D is possibly TRBD2 (6 bases). This specimen consisted of peripheral blood, obtained from a patient treated with radiotherapy plus ipilimumab. The CDR3 DNA reads TGTGCCAGCAGCTTAGCGGCGGGGTTTGTCGGTGAGCAGTTCTTC. Encoded protein: CASSLAAGFVGEQFF. Complete variable domain (other parts from reference TRBV7-2 and TRBJ2-1): GAGVSQSPSNKVTEKGKDVELRCDPISGHTALYWYRQSLGQGLEFLIYFQGNSAPDKSGLPSDRFSAERTGGSVSTLTIQRTQQEDSAVYLCASSLAAGFVGEQFFGPGTRLTVL.